This T cell receptor beta chain was documented in a study of CD8+ T cells in alopecia areata. Study-wide results and caveats: Many expanded lesional clones remained in scalp and blood on tofacitinib.

Worth noting for this clone: Its antigen is not known.

Treatment of the sample: oral pan-JAK inhibitor, 5-10 mg twice daily. Extraction and reverse transcription of RNA yielded cDNA as the sequencing template. Measured with immunoSEQ multiplex PCR; TCRdb has only the in-frame clones, and not every one. The data hold 150,000 to 200,000 clones, with 58% observed a single time. The source of this sequence is a human donor with alopecia areata. Sequences were derived from CD4+ T cells sorted from blood, sampled at roughly week 55, from a patient treated with tofacitinib.

DNA for the CDR3: TGTGCCACCAGAGGGACCGCCCTGGATACGCAGTATTTT. Translated, it gives CATRGTALDTQYF. The chain employs TRBV15 and TRBJ2-3, with D perhaps assigned TRBD1 or TRBD2 (5 bases each). Germline assignment: CDR1 LNHNV and CDR2 YYDKDF (reference sequence). This CDR3 has 13 residues. V was pared by 6 bases and J by 6 bases, with 13 bases between.